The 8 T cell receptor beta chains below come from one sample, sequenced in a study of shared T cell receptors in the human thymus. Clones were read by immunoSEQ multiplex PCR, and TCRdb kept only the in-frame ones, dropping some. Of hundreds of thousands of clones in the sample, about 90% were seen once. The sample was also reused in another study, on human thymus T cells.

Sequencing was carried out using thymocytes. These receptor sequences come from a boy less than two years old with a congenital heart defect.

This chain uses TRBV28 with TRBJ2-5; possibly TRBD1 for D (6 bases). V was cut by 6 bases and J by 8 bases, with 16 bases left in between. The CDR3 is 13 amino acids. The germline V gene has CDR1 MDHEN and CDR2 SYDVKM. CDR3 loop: CASRSTGTPTQYF. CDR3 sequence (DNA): TGTGCCAGCAGATCAACCGGGACACCAACCCAGTACTTC. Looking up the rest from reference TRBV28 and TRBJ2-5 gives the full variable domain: DVKVTQSSRYLVKRTGEKVFLECVQDMDHENMFWYRQDPGLGLRLIYFSYDVKMKEKGDIPEGYSVSREKKERFSLILESASTNQTSMYLCASRSTGTPTQYFGPGTRLLVL.

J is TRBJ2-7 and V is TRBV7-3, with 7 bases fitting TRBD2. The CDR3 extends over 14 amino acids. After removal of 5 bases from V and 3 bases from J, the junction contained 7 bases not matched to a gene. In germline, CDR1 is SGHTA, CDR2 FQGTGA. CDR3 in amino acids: CASSPQGDYYEQYF. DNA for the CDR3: TGTGCCAGCAGCCCCCAAGGGGACTACTACGAGCAGTACTTC.

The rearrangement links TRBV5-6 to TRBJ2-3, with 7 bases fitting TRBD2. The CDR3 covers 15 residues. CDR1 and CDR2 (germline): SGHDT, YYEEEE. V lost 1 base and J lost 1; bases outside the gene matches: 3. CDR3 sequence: CASSLSLAGTDTQYF. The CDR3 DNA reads TGTGCCAGCAGCTTGAGTCTAGCGGGCACAGATACGCAGTATTTT.

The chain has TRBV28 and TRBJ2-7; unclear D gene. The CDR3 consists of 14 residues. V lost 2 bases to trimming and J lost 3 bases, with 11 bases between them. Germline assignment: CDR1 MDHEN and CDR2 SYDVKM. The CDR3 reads CASSLTTLDYEQYF. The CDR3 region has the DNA TGTGCCAGCAGTTTAACGACGCTAGACTACGAGCAGTACTTC.

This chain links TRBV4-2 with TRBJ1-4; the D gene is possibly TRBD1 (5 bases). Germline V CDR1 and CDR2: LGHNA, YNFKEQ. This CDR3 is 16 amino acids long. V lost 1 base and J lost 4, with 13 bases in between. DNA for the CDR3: TGTGCCAGCAGCCAAGGGGTCCGGGGGAGTAATGAAAAACTGTTTTTT. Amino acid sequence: CASSQGVRGSNEKLFF.

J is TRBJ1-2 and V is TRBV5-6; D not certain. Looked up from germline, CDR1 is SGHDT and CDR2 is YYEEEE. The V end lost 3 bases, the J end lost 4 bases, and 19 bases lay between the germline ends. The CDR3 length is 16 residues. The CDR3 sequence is CASSSPTGEAIYGYTF. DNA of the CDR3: TGTGCCAGCAGCTCACCTACGGGTGAGGCAATCTATGGCTACACCTTC. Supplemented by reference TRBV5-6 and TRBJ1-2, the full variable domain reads DAGVTQSPTHLIKTRGQQVTLRCSPKSGHDTVSWYQQALGQGPQFIFQYYEEEERQRGNFPDRFSGHQFPNYSSELNVNALLLGDSALYLCASSSPTGEAIYGYTFGSGTRLTVV.

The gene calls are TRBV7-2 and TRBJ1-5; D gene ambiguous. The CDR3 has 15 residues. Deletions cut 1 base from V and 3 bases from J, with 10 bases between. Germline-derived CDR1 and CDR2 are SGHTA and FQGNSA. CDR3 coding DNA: TGTGCCAGCAGCTTAGTTGGCAGGAACAATCAGCCCCAGCATTTT. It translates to CASSLVGRNNQPQHF.

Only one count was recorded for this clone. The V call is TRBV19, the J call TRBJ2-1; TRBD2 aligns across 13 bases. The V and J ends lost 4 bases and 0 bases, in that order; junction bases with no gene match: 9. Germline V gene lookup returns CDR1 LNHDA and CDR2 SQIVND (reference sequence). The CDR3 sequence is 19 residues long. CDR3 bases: TGTGCCAGTAGTACCCCCGGGACTAGCGGGGAAAGCTCCTACAATGAGCAGTTCTTC. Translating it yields CASSTPGTSGESSYNEQFF.